Listed here is a single TCR beta chain. The antigen is undetermined. The record originates from a study of Ad26.COV2.S vaccination and SARS-CoV-2 variants. Study-level findings and limits: Whether participants received vaccine or placebo, their non-spike TCR breadth was similar.

Generated by immunoSEQ multiplex PCR, the TCRdb table keeps only in-frame clones and is missing some. In the table there are 300,000 to 400,000 clones, 80% to 90% of which are singletons. Treatment denoted: around 19 received Ad26.COV2.S at low or high dose, single or two shots; 5 received placebo; per-sample allocation not given. Day 63 after the first injection of vaccine or placebo was the sampling time. The germline V gene has CDR1 LGHNA and CDR2 YSLEER. Germline trimming cut 1 base from V and 5 bases from J; bases unmatched to any gene: 3. CDR3 length equals 16 residues. The source material was peripheral blood, sampled in a trial of Ad26.COV2.S vaccine versus placebo. This chain uses TRBV4-3 with TRBJ2-2, with TRBD2 matching 11 bases. The sequence was obtained from a person between 18 and 59 years old who received the Ad26.COV2.S COVID-19 vaccine or a placebo. Here the CDR3 reads CASSQGLAGGTGELFF. The CDR3 region has the DNA TGCGCCAGCAGCCAAGGTCTAGCGGGGGGAACCGGGGAGCTGTTTTTT.